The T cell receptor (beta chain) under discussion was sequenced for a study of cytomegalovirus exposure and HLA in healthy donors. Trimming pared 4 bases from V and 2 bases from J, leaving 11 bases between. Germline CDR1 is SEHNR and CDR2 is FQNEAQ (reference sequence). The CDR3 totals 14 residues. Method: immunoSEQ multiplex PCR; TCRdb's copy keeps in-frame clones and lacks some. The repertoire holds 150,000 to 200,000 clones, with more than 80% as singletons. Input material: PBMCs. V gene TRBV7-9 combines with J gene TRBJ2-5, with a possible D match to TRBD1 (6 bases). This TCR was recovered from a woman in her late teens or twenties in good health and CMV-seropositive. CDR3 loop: CASSSRTVQETQYF. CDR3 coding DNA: TGTGCCAGCAGCTCACGGACAGTACAAGAGACCCAGTACTTC.